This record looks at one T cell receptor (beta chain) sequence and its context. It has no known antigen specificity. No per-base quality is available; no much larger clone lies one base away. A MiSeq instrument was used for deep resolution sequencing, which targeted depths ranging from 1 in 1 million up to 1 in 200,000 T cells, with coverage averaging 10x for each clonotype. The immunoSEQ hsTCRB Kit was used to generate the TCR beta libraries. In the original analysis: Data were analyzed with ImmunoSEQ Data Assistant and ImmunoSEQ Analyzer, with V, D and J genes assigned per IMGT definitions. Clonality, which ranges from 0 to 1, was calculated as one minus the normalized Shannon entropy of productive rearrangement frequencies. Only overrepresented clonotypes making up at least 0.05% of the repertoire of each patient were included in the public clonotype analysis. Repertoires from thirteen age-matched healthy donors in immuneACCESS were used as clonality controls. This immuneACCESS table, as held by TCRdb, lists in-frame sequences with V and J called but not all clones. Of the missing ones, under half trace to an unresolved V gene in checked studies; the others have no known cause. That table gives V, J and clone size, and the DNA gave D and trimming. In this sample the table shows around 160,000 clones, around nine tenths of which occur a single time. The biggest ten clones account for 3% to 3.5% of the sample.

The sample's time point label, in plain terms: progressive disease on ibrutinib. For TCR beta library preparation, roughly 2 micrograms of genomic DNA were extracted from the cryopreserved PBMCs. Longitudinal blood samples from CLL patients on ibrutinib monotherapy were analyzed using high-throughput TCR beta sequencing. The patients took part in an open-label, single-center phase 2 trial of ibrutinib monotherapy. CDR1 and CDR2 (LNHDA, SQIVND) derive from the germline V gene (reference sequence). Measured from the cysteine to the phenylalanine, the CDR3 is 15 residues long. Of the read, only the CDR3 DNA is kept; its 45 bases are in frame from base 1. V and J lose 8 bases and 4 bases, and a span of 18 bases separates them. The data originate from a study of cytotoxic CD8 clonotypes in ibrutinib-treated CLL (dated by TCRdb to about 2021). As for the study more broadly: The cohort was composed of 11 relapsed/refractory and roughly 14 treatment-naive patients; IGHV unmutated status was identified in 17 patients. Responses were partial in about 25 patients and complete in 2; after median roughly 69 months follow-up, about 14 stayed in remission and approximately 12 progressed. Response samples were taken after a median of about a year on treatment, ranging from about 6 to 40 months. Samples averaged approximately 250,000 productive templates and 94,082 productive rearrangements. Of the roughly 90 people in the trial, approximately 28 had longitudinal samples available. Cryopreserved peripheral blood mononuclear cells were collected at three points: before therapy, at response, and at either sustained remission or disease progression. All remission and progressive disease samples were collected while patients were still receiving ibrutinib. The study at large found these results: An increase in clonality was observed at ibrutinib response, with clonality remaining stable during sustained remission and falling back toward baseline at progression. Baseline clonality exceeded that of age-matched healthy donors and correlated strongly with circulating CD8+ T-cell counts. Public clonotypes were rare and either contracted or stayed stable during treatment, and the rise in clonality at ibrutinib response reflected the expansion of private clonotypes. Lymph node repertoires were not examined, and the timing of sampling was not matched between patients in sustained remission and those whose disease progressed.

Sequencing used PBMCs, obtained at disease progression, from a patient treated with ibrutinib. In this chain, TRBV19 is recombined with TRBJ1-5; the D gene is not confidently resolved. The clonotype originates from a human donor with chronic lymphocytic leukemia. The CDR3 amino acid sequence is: CASQWGGFSNQPQHF. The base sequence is TGTGCCAGTCAATGGGGAGGGTTTAGTAATCAGCCCCAGCATTTT.